Presented here are 13 T cell receptor beta chains from one specimen sequenced in a study of T cell responses to AZD1222 COVID-19 vaccine. Assay: immunoSEQ multiplex PCR; the TCRdb copy retains only in-frame clones and omits some. This table holds 140,000 to 150,000 clones, approximately 91% found once. The source was peripheral blood, collected 28 days after the second AZD1222 dose. These receptors were collected from an adult who received the AZD1222 COVID-19 vaccine.

The rearrangement joins TRBV5-1 to TRBJ2-2; 11 bases line up with TRBD2. CDR1 is SGHRS, CDR2 YFSETQ, per germline. The junction had 5 bases not matched to a gene; V was cut back by 5 bases and J by 2 bases. The CDR3 is 16 amino acids. In nucleotides, the CDR3 is TGCGCCAGCAGACCTGGGACTAGCGGTAACACCGGGGAGCTGTTTTTT. It is translated as CASRPGTSGNTGELFF. The full variable domain, completed using reference TRBV5-1 and TRBJ2-2, is KAGVTQTPRYLIKTRGQQVTLSCSPISGHRSVSWYQQTPGQGLQFLFEYFSETQRNKGNFPGRFSGRQFSNSRSEMNVSTLELGDSALYLCASRPGTSGNTGELFFGEGSRLTVL.

The gene calls are TRBV19 and TRBJ2-2; 11 positions match TRBD2. The trim removed 3 bases at V and 1 base at J, leaving 1 base unmatched. The CDR3 has 16 amino acids. Germline V gene sequence: CDR1 LNHDA, CDR2 SQIVND (reference sequence). CDR3 sequence reads: CASSIGLAGNTGELFF. In DNA form, the CDR3 reads TGTGCCAGTAGTATTGGACTAGCGGGGAACACCGGGGAGCTGTTTTTT.

The chain joins TRBV11-3 to TRBJ1-6; D is undetermined. Germline lookup yields CDR1 SGHNT and CDR2 YENEEA. The germline V and J ends were trimmed by 2 bases and 9 bases, with 8 bases remaining between them. The CDR3 is 13 amino acids. For the CDR3, the DNA is TGTGCCAGCAGCTTAAACGTGGTTTCACCCCTCCACTTT. Its protein product is CASSLNVVSPLHF.

In regard to this clone: This CDR3 is also generated by other DNA sequences in the sample. The rearrangement joins TRBV7-2 to TRBJ1-1; D may be TRBD1 (6 bases). The ends were cut back, 6 bases at V and 1 base at J, with 9 bases in the middle. The CDR3 length is 13 residues. Germline loops: CDR1 SGHTA, CDR2 FQGNSA. The CDR3 region has the DNA TGTGCCAGCAGTTCGGGACAGAACACTGAAGCTTTCTTT. This gives the protein CASSSGQNTEAFF.

The rearrangement links TRBV5-1 to TRBJ1-2; a weak D match, TRBD1 (5 bases). The CDR3 covers 16 residues. Germline values: CDR1 SGHRS, CDR2 YFSETQ. Trimming removed 0 bases at V and 0 bases at J, with 12 bases between. Written as DNA, the CDR3 is TGCGCCAGCAGCTTGGTAGGGGCAGGAGCTAACTATGGCTACACCTTC. Residues: CASSLVGAGANYGYTF. Full variable domain (remainder filled in from reference TRBV5-1 and TRBJ1-2): KAGVTQTPRYLIKTRGQQVTLSCSPISGHRSVSWYQQTPGQGLQFLFEYFSETQRNKGNFPGRFSGRQFSNSRSEMNVSTLELGDSALYLCASSLVGAGANYGYTFGSGTRLTVV.

A single count supports this clone. The V gene is TRBV11-3, the J gene TRBJ2-3; D not resolved. The germline V and J ends were trimmed by 1 base and 0 bases, with 11 bases remaining between them. The CDR3 extends over 16 amino acids. Germline V gene data show CDR1 as SGHNT and CDR2 as YENEEA. The CDR3 nucleotides are TGTGCCAGCAGCTTAGGGCAGAGCACTAGCACAGATACGCAGTATTTT. Protein: CASSLGQSTSTDTQYF.

V gene TRBV19 combines with J gene TRBJ1-1; D unclear. V lost 5 bases and J 0 bases, leaving 4 bases between the germline ends. There are 12 residues in the CDR3. Germline loops: CDR1 LNHDA, CDR2 SQIVND (reference sequence). CDR3 sequence: CASSSMNTEAFF. In nucleotides, the CDR3 is TGTGCCAGTAGTTCCATGAACACTGAAGCTTTCTTT. Combining the CDR3 with reference TRBV19 and TRBJ1-1 gives the whole variable domain DGGITQSPKYLFRKEGQNVTLSCEQNLNHDAMYWYRQDPGQGLRLIYYSQIVNDFQKGDIAEGYSVSREKKESFPLTVTSAQKNPTAFYLCASSSMNTEAFFGQGTRLTVV.

The chain is built from TRBV6-4 and TRBJ1-6; no definite D call. The ends were cut back, 6 bases at V and 7 bases at J, with 7 bases in the middle. Per the germline V gene, CDR1 is MRHNA and CDR2 is SNTAGT. The CDR3 sequence is 12 residues long. The CDR3 DNA reads TGTGCCAGCAGGGAAGGGAATTCACCCCTCCACTTT. As protein: CASREGNSPLHF.

This rearrangement joins TRBV20-1 to TRBJ1-1; D is uncertain. Per germline, CDR1 DFQATT and CDR2 SNEGSKA (reference sequence). Trimming cost V 3 bases and J 8 bases, with 16 bases left between them. The CDR3 runs to 13 residues. The CDR3 DNA reads TGCAGTGCTAGTCGGGGAGGAACAGACGAAGCTTTCTTT. Translating gives CSASRGGTDEAFF.

This clone was seen once. This chain uses TRBV4-1 with TRBJ2-7; D gene unclear. The V gene's germline CDR1 is MGHRA and CDR2 YSYEKL. CDR3 length equals 14 residues. Trimming shortened V by 0 bases and J by 0 bases, and 6 bases separated the two germline ends. CDR3 in amino acids: CASSQDTSSYEQYF. For the CDR3, the DNA is TGCGCCAGCAGCCAAGACACGAGCTCCTACGAGCAGTACTTC.

This chain connects TRBV19 to TRBJ1-2, with D perhaps TRBD1 (6 bases). The CDR3 is 15 residues long. Germline V gives CDR1 LNHDA, CDR2 SQIVND (reference sequence). V lost 3 bases and J 0 bases, leaving 11 bases between the germline ends. In DNA form, the CDR3 reads TGTGCCAGTAGTATCACAGGACAGCCTAACTATGGCTACACCTTC. It yields the protein CASSITGQPNYGYTF.

The count of this clone is one. The chain has TRBV5-1 and TRBJ2-5; D may be TRBD2 (5 bases). CDR1 and CDR2 from the germline V gene are SGHRS and YFSETQ. V shed 4 bases and J shed 5 bases, with 21 bases lying between them. This CDR3 comprises 16 residues. The CDR3 reads CASSHPRDTFGETQYF. The CDR3 region has the DNA TGCGCCAGCAGCCACCCCCGGGATACCTTTGGGGAGACCCAGTACTTC.

This clone was observed a single time. The chain employs TRBV5-8 and TRBJ2-5; no reliable D call. Germline V lookup: CDR1 SGHTS, CDR2 YDEGEE. Between the trimmed V and J ends, which lost 6 bases and 3 bases, there was a span of 0 bases. The CDR3 length is 9 residues. The CDR3 DNA reads TGTGCCAGCAAAGAGACCCAGTACTTC. Translation: CASKETQYF.